This entry concerns a single T cell receptor beta chain. The V segment lost 4 bases and the J segment 1 base; nucleotides outside the gene matches: 8. Germline V gene lookup returns CDR1 MNHEY and CDR2 SMNVEV (reference sequence). CDR3 length: 16 amino acids. Produced via immunoSEQ multiplex PCR; TCRdb's table is partial and in-frame only. The sample lists more than 50,000 clones; 91% were seen once. This sample stems from a study of T cell changes during pregnancy in multiple sclerosis. The rearrangement uses TRBV27 and TRBJ1-1, with 8 bases identical to TRBD1. This TCR came from a female donor with multiple sclerosis, enrolled in a pregnancy study. The input for sequencing was peripheral blood, taken before pregnancy. CDR3 sequence (DNA): TGTGCCAGCAGTTCAACGACAGGGGTGGGGAACACTGAAGCTTTCTTT. Its protein product is CASSSTTGVGNTEAFF.